This entry lists 20 T cell receptor beta chains sequenced from one sample in a study of CD8 T cells in Susac syndrome. With random hexamers, roughly 0.45 to 1 ug RNA was reverse transcribed. TCRdb re-analysed the immunoSEQ multiplex PCR reads in MiXCR, keeping a single row per CDR3 protein. The profile shows roughly 200,000 distinct CDR3 sequences, over 90% of them singletons. Sequenced: CD4+ T cells from PBMCs. Every receptor here comes from a human donor with Susac syndrome.

The V call is TRBV7-2, the J call TRBJ2-5, with TRBD2 matching 11 bases. The germline V gene encodes CDR1 SGHTA and CDR2 FQGNSA. V was clipped by 4 bases and J by 4 bases; unmatched bases: 8. The length of the CDR3 is 16 residues. CDR3 in amino acids: CASSSAGTSGGETQYF. DNA of the CDR3: TGTGCCAGCAGCTCCGCCGGGACTAGCGGAGGAGAGACCCAGTACTTC.

The chain links TRBV15 to TRBJ1-1; 7 bases line up with TRBD1. The V and J ends lost 0 bases and 6 bases, in that order; junction bases with no gene match: 7. This CDR3 region has 15 residues. The V gene's germline CDR1 is LNHNV and CDR2 YYDKDF (reference sequence). The CDR3, as DNA: TGTGCCACCAGCAGAGATGATGACAGGGCCCCTGAAGCTTTCTTT. It codes for CATSRDDDRAPEAFF.

The J gene is TRBJ1-2, the V gene TRBV2; no reliable D call. V lost 6 bases and J 8 bases, leaving 19 bases between the germline ends. This CDR3 spans 14 amino acids. Germline V lookup: CDR1 SNHLY, CDR2 FYNNEI. DNA for the CDR3: TGTGCCAGCAGACCCGGGCCCGCCCTAATGGGCTACACCTTC. Translated, it gives CASRPGPALMGYTF.

The genes are TRBV14 and TRBJ2-1; D gene uncertain. CDR1 SGHDN and CDR2 FVKESK come from the germline V gene. This CDR3 spans 15 amino acids. The V gene lost 0 bases and the J gene lost 2 bases, with 8 bases spanning the gap. This CDR3 reads CASSQELVAYNEQFF. CDR3 bases: TGTGCCAGCAGCCAAGAACTGGTCGCCTACAATGAGCAGTTCTTC.

The chain uses TRBV20-1 and TRBJ2-7, with D possibly matching TRBD1 (6 bases). Germline loops: CDR1 DFQATT, CDR2 SNEGSKA (reference sequence). V shed 7 bases and J shed 0 bases, with 10 bases lying between them. The CDR3 covers 12 residues. CDR3 nucleotide sequence: TGCAGTGTACAGGGCCCCTCCTACGAGCAGTACTTC. It translates to CSVQGPSYEQYF.

The V and J genes are TRBV27 and TRBJ1-2; possibly TRBD1 for D (5 bases). Trimming cost V 4 bases and J 5 bases, with 17 bases left between them. CDR3 size: 15 residues. The germline V gene has CDR1 MNHEY and CDR2 SMNVEV (reference sequence). Here the CDR3 DNA reads TGTGCCAGCAGTTCCCACTCCGGGACTGATTATGGCTACACCTTC. Protein product: CASSSHSGTDYGYTF.

The chain links TRBV12-3 or TRBV12-4 to TRBJ2-1; TRBD1 agrees at 8 bases. V was clipped by 10 bases and J by 1 base; unmatched bases: 3. CDR3 length: 13 residues. The CDR3 bases are TGTGCCACCACAGGGGGGTCCTACAATGAGCAGTTCTTC. This sequence encodes CATTGGSYNEQFF.

The V gene is TRBV5-1, the J gene TRBJ2-3; D tentatively reads TRBD1 or TRBD2 (6 bases each). The CDR3 contains 16 residues. The germline V and J ends were trimmed by 4 bases and 2 bases, with 17 bases remaining between them. Germline V CDR1 and CDR2: SGHRS, YFSETQ. CDR3 amino acids: CASSAPRGAPTDTQYF. The DNA for the CDR3 is TGCGCCAGCAGCGCCCCAAGGGGGGCCCCCACAGATACGCAGTATTTT. The complete variable domain, with remaining parts taken from reference TRBV5-1 and TRBJ2-3, reads KAGVTQTPRYLIKTRGQQVTLSCSPISGHRSVSWYQQTPGQGLQFLFEYFSETQRNKGNFPGRFSGRQFSNSRSEMNVSTLELGDSALYLCASSAPRGAPTDTQYFGPGTRLTVL.

The chain is built from TRBV14 and TRBJ2-7, with D perhaps matching TRBD1 (5 bases). There are 12 residues in the CDR3. V was cut by 3 bases and J by 4 bases, with 7 bases left in between. Germline V CDR1 and CDR2: SGHDN, FVKESK. CDR3 region: CASSQTAYEQYF. DNA for the CDR3: TGTGCCAGCAGCCAGACAGCGTACGAGCAGTACTTC. The entire variable domain, with the rest obtained from reference TRBV14 and TRBJ2-7, is as follows: EAGVTQFPSHSVIEKGQTVTLRCDPISGHDNLYWYRRVMGKEIKFLLHFVKESKQDESGMPNNRFLAERTGGTYSTLKVQPAELEDSGVYFCASSQTAYEQYFGPGTRLTVT.

The chain is built from TRBV5-4 and TRBJ2-7; 8 bases are a match to TRBD1. Germline assignment: CDR1 SGHNT and CDR2 YYREEE (reference sequence). V trimming: 4 bases; J trimming: 2 bases; junction bases outside the gene matches: 5. The CDR3 consists of 14 residues. The CDR3 is CASSLQGATYEQYF. The CDR3 nucleotides are TGTGCCAGCAGCCTGCAGGGGGCGACCTACGAGCAGTACTTC.

The chain has TRBV11-2 and TRBJ1-1; no reliable D call. V lost 3 bases and J 1 base, leaving 6 bases between the germline ends. CDR1 is SGHAT, CDR2 FQNNGV, per germline. CDR3 length equals 13 residues. In DNA form, the CDR3 reads TGTGCCAGCAGCTTCAGCCAGAACACTGAAGCTTTCTTT. Amino acids: CASSFSQNTEAFF.

The genes are TRBV12-3 or TRBV12-4 and TRBJ2-1, with 7 bases matching TRBD2. This CDR3 contains 16 residues. The ends lost 6 bases at V and 0 bases at J; junction bases unmatched: 8. In nucleotides, the CDR3 is TGTGCCAGCAGCCTCGGGAGGCGAAGCTCCTACAATGAGCAGTTCTTC. This encodes CASSLGRRSSYNEQFF.

This chain links TRBV5-1 with TRBJ2-1; possibly TRBD2 for D (6 bases). V was clipped by 0 bases and J by 10 bases, with 14 bases between them. This CDR3 spans 14 amino acids. Germline V gene sequence: CDR1 SGHRS, CDR2 YFSETQ. The chain's CDR3 is CASSLGGAAGEQFF. CDR3 DNA: TGCGCCAGCAGCTTGGGCGGGGCCGCAGGGGAGCAGTTCTTC.

The V and J genes are TRBV6-5 and TRBJ1-4; a weak D match, TRBD1 (5 bases). V was clipped by 8 bases and J by 8 bases, with 15 bases between them. CDR3 length: 13 residues. Per germline, CDR1 MNHEY and CDR2 SVGAGI. The CDR3 sequence is CASRRDPGEKLFF. CDR3 in DNA: TGTGCCAGCCGTAGGGACCCAGGAGAAAAACTGTTTTTT.

The CDR3 DNA follows: TGTGCCAGCATCTTCCAGGGGACATTTAGATCTGGGGCCAACGTCCTGACTTTC. This translates into CASIFQGTFRSGANVLTF. The chain is built from TRBV12-3 or TRBV12-4 and TRBJ2-6; perhaps TRBD1 as D (6 bases). The CDR3 sequence is 18 residues long. V shed 7 bases and J shed 1 base, with 20 bases lying between them.

The rearrangement links TRBV20-1 to TRBJ1-4; D unclear. The CDR3 runs to 11 residues. V was shortened by 3 bases and J by 13 bases, with 12 bases between the two germline ends. From germline, CDR1 is DFQATT and CDR2 SNEGSKA (reference sequence). In DNA, the CDR3 is TGCAGTGCTAGGGGCACTTTGGGACTGTTTTTT. Amino acid sequence: CSARGTLGLFF.

The chain combines TRBV3-1 with TRBJ1-5, with TRBD1 identical over 7 bases. The trim removed 5 bases at V and 7 bases at J, leaving 5 bases unmatched. Looked up from germline, CDR1 is LGHDT and CDR2 is YNNKEL (reference sequence). The CDR3 is 13 amino acids. The CDR3 loop is CASSDRVGQPQHF. CDR3 nucleotides: TGTGCCAGCAGCGACAGGGTTGGGCAGCCCCAGCATTTT.

The chain links TRBV9 to TRBJ2-3; no definite D call. The V end was cut by 3 bases, the J end by 1 base, with 12 bases between. Per germline, CDR1 SGDLS and CDR2 YYNGEE. CDR3 length: 15 amino acids. The CDR3 is CASSGVWGGTDTQYF. CDR3 nucleotides: TGTGCCAGCAGCGGGGTGTGGGGTGGCACAGATACGCAGTATTTT.

The chain has TRBV18 and TRBJ2-5; no firm D call. Trimming took off 6 bases at V and 5 bases at J, with 16 bases between the two ends. Germline CDR1 KGHSH, CDR2 LQKENI. This CDR3 is built from 14 residues. In DNA, the CDR3 is TGTGCCAGCTCCCCTCGCAGGAGAAGGGAGACCCAGTACTTC. It specifies CASSPRRRRETQYF.

The rearrangement uses TRBV18 and TRBJ2-3; 7 positions match TRBD1. CDR1 and CDR2 from the germline V gene are KGHSH and LQKENI. This CDR3 has 14 residues. V was clipped by 3 bases and J by 0 bases; unmatched bases: 0. CDR3 in DNA: TGTGCCAGCTCACCGGGACAGAGCACAGATACGCAGTATTTT. It encodes CASSPGQSTDTQYF. The complete variable domain, with remaining parts taken from reference TRBV18 and TRBJ2-3, reads NAGVMQNPRHLVRRRGQEARLRCSPMKGHSHVYWYRQLPEEGLKFMVYLQKENIIDESGMPKERFSAEFPKEGPSILRIQQVVRGDSAAYFCASSPGQSTDTQYFGPGTRLTVL.